One and the same sample provided the 17 T cell receptor beta chains below, sequenced in a study of blood T cells in healthy people across ages. It was with a sample-barcoded 5' primer and a J-beta primer mix that a second PCR of roughly 6 to 12 cycles was run. TCRdb itself ran the 5' RACE reads through MiXCR, one entry per CDR3 protein. The sample contains more than 1 million distinct CDR3 sequences, more than 40% of which appear only once. The specimen sequenced was blood. Source of these receptors: a woman in her sixties or seventies in good health.

There are a few counts of this clonotype. The chain recombines TRBV20-1 with TRBJ2-5; 11 nucleotides align to TRBD2. The CDR3 spans 14 residues. Trimming took 5 bases from V and 3 from J; bases not matched to a gene: 5. Per germline, CDR1 DFQATT and CDR2 SNEGSKA (reference sequence). The CDR3 sequence is CSAPLLAGEETQYF. The CDR3 nucleotides read TGCAGTGCTCCCTTACTAGCGGGAGAAGAGACCCAGTACTTC.

V is TRBV5-1 and J is TRBJ2-3; D gene uncertain. Trimming pared 0 bases from V and 5 bases from J, leaving 4 bases between. The CDR3 is 12 amino acids. Germline values: CDR1 SGHRS, CDR2 YFSETQ. This CDR3 is CASSLEVDTQYF. The DNA for the CDR3 is TGCGCCAGCAGCTTGGAAGTAGATACGCAGTATTTT.

The chain couples TRBV9 to TRBJ1-2, with 9 bases fitting TRBD1. Looked up from germline, CDR1 is SGDLS and CDR2 is YYNGEE. The V segment lost 0 bases and the J segment 13 bases; nucleotides outside the gene matches: 7. The CDR3 contains 13 residues. The CDR3 spells CASSVEGTGSFTF. CDR3 DNA sequence: TGTGCCAGCAGCGTAGAGGGGACAGGGAGTTTCACCTTC.

This clonotype showed up many times. The chain is built from TRBV20-1 and TRBJ2-1; D is perhaps TRBD2 (5 bases). Germline V gene sequence: CDR1 DFQATT, CDR2 SNEGSKA (reference sequence). This CDR3 has 13 amino acids. V gave up 3 bases and J gave up 6 bases, with 12 bases separating them. The CDR3 DNA is TGCAGTGCTAGGTCGGGGAGAAGCAATGAGCAGTTCTTC. It is translated as CSARSGRSNEQFF.

This clonotype was recorded a few times. V gene TRBV6-6 combines with J gene TRBJ2-7; D uncertain. The CDR3 totals 13 residues. V lost 0 bases, J lost 6 bases, and 9 bases lay in between. Germline CDR1 MNHNY, CDR2 SVGAGI (reference sequence). The CDR3 reads CASSYSIASEQYF. DNA for the CDR3: TGTGCCAGCAGTTACTCGATCGCAAGCGAGCAGTACTTC.

This clonotype was found many times. V gene TRBV20-1 combines with J gene TRBJ2-7, with TRBD2 matching over 13 bases. In germline, CDR1 is DFQATT, CDR2 SNEGSKA (reference sequence). The CDR3 covers 14 residues. V was clipped by 5 bases and J by 5 bases; unmatched bases: 6. The CDR3 DNA sequence: TGCAGTGCTTCCCTACTAGCGGGAGGGGACGAGCAGTACTTC. Amino acids: CSASLLAGGDEQYF.

This clonotype was recorded a few times. The chain recombines TRBV30 with TRBJ2-1; TRBD2 agrees at 9 bases. This CDR3 contains 14 residues. V shed 3 bases and J 9 bases; nucleotides not matched to a gene: 9. Per germline, CDR1 GTSNPN and CDR2 SVGIG (reference sequence). The CDR3 nucleotides read TGTGCCTGGAGGATCAAAGCGGGAGGCCTTGAGCAGTTCTTC. Amino acid sequence: CAWRIKAGGLEQFF.

CDR3 coding DNA: TGTGCCAGCAGTTACACTAGGTGGGAGACCCAGTACTTC. Its translation: CASSYTRWETQYF. The rearrangement uses TRBV6-2 or TRBV6-3 and TRBJ2-7; maybe TRBD2 (5 bases). TRBJ2-5 explains the end of the DNA better; the J call may be wrong. CDR3 length: 13 amino acids. Germline V gene lookup returns CDR1 MNHEY and CDR2 SVGEGT.

This chain uses TRBV7-2 with TRBJ2-7; tentatively, D is TRBD1 (6 bases). The CDR3 has 14 amino acids. Germline V gives CDR1 SGHTA, CDR2 FQGNSA. The V and J ends lost 1 base and 2 bases respectively, with 9 bases between them. Here the CDR3 reads CASSLDWTAYEQYF. The CDR3 DNA is TGTGCCAGCAGCTTAGATTGGACAGCCTACGAGCAGTACTTC.

The chain links TRBV10-3 to TRBJ2-5; D uncertain. Trimming left V 4 bases short and J 5 bases short, with 8 bases between. Looked up from germline, CDR1 is ENHRY and CDR2 is SYGVKD. The CDR3 loop spans 12 amino acids. The DNA of the CDR3 is TGTGCCATCAGTGCTAACACGGAGACCCAGTACTTC. Translated: CAISANTETQYF.

This clonotype appeared once. The V gene is TRBV27, the J gene TRBJ2-5, with D unclear. Near its end, the DNA agrees better with TRBJ2-7, so the J call may be wrong. Per the germline V gene, CDR1 is MNHEY and CDR2 is SMNVEV (reference sequence). This CDR3 has 15 amino acids. The DNA of the CDR3 is TGTGCCAGCAATGCGTCCCCAGGACCCTCCTACGAGCAGTACTTC. This translates into CASNASPGPSYEQYF.

The chain employs TRBV28 and TRBJ2-1; no definite D call. Germline CDR1 reads MDHEN; CDR2 reads SYDVKM. The CDR3 extends over 13 amino acids. Trimming shortened V by 3 bases and J by 8 bases, and 11 bases separated the two germline ends. In DNA form, the CDR3 reads TGTGCCAGCAGTTTGGTACCAGGATATGAGCAGTTCTTC. It is translated as CASSLVPGYEQFF.

V usage is TRBV28 and J usage is TRBJ2-1; 7 nucleotides align to TRBD2. V lost 3 bases, J lost 5 bases, and 4 bases stayed unmatched. The CDR3 totals 14 residues. Germline assignment: CDR1 MDHEN and CDR2 SYDVKM. This chain's CDR3 is CASSFGLADNEQFF. For the CDR3, the DNA is TGTGCCAGCAGTTTTGGCCTAGCGGACAATGAGCAGTTCTTC.

This clonotype was recorded once. The CDR3, as DNA: TGCGCCAGCAGCCAACCCCGCAGTTTCGCGGGAGGGTTGACCGGGGAGCTGTTTTTT. Translated, it gives CASSQPRSFAGGLTGELFF. V and J are TRBV4-1 and TRBJ2-2, with 9 bases identical to TRBD2. J was trimmed by 5 bases and V by 2 bases; bases with no gene match: 15. The CDR3 runs 19 residues. Germline CDR1 is MGHRA and CDR2 is YSYEKL.

Only a few counts were recorded for this clonotype. V is TRBV20-1 and J is TRBJ2-3; D not certain. CDR1 is DFQATT and CDR2 is SNEGSKA in the germline V gene (reference sequence). V lost 7 bases and J lost 3, with 14 bases in between. The CDR3 totals 13 residues. The CDR3 DNA is TGCAGTGTGCATTTGGCGGCAACAGATACGCAGTATTTT. Translation: CSVHLAATDTQYF.

CDR3 amino acids: CASSLGRQREKLFF. In DNA, the CDR3 is TGTGCCAGCAGCTTAGGCCGCCAGCGGGAAAAACTGTTTTTT. This sequence joins TRBV13 and TRBJ1-4, with no clear D. Germline V gene data show CDR1 as PRHDT and CDR2 as FYEKMQ (reference sequence). The CDR3 spans 14 residues. V lost 0 bases, J lost 8 bases, and 10 bases lay in between.

The chain uses TRBV7-6 and TRBJ2-7; the D gene could be TRBD1 or TRBD2 (5 bases each). V lost 4 bases and J 3 bases, leaving 13 bases between the germline ends. CDR3 length: 14 residues. The germline CDR1 and CDR2 sequences are SGHVS and FNYEAQ. This CDR3 reads CASSSAGGNYEQYF. In nucleotides, the CDR3 is TGTGCCAGCAGCTCGGCTGGGGGTAACTACGAGCAGTACTTC. The variable domain in full, with the rest retrieved from reference TRBV7-6 and TRBJ2-7, is GAGVSQSPRYKVTKRGQDVALRCDPISGHVSLYWYRQALGQGPEFLTYFNYEAQQDKSGLPNDRFSAERPEGSISTLTIQRTEQRDSAMYRCASSSAGGNYEQYFGPGTRLTVT.